This T cell receptor (beta chain) is drawn from a study of a mutant IDH1 vaccine in newly diagnosed glioma. Looking at the study overall: Beforehand, treatment had been radiotherapy, temozolomide, or both; the majority received both. Whole-study findings and limits: Immune responses induced by the vaccine were seen in around 92% of patients, spanning multiple MHC alleles.

Libraries were prepared by immunoSEQ multiplex PCR; TCRdb keeps only in-frame clonotypes and omits some of them. The sample yields 85,000 to 100,000 clones, about 83% seen once. Specified time point: baseline, week 1 (first vaccination visit). The treatment: pre-vaccination baseline after standard-of-care therapy. The CDR3 length is 14 residues. Trimming removed 5 bases from V and 0 bases from J, with 8 bases in between. The germline gives CDR1 SGHAT, CDR2 FQNNGV. This clone was detected a few times. Its antigen is not known. Sequencing was performed on PBMCs, taken from a glioma patient treated with radiotherapy, temozolomide or both. The rearrangement uses TRBV11-2 and TRBJ2-1; D call uncertain. The TCR sequence derives from a woman aged 45-59 years with glioma. The CDR3 loop is CASSLGSSYNEQFF. The CDR3 nucleotides are TGTGCCAGCAGCCTGGGCAGCTCCTACAATGAGCAGTTCTTC.